One and the same sample provided the 17 T cell receptor beta chains below, sequenced in a study of OX40 agonist ivuxolimab in advanced cancers. Profiled with immunoSEQ multiplex PCR; TCRdb holds only in-frame clones, not every one. The sample shows more than 80,000 clones, approximately 88% of them seen only once. Sequenced here: CD4+ or CD8+ T cells sorted from blood, sampled in a trial of the OX40 agonist ivuxolimab. These receptors came from an adult with an advanced solid tumor such as melanoma, head and neck, liver or kidney cancer.

This clone is a singleton in its sample. CDR3 in amino acids: CASSLEGGADEKLFF. Written as DNA, the CDR3 is TGCGCCAGCAGCCTCGAAGGGGGGGCCGATGAAAAACTGTTTTTT. V usage is TRBV5-1 and J usage is TRBJ1-4, with D possibly being TRBD1 (6 bases). Trimming left V 4 bases short and J 6 bases short, with 16 bases between. This CDR3 region has 15 residues. Germline-derived CDR1 and CDR2 are SGHRS and YFSETQ.

For the CDR3, the DNA is TGTGCCTGGAGTGTATTGGCAAATCAGCCCCAGCATTTT. Residues: CAWSVLANQPQHF. The chain employs TRBV30 and TRBJ1-5; D remains ambiguous. Trimming took 0 bases from V and 4 from J, leaving 7 bases between them. This CDR3 is built from 13 residues. The germline V gene encodes CDR1 GTSNPN and CDR2 SVGIG (reference sequence). Variable domain in full (rest from reference TRBV30 and TRBJ1-5): SQTIHQWPATLVQPVGSPLSLECTVEGTSNPNLYWYRQAAGRGLQLLFYSVGIGQISSEVPQNLSASRPQDRQFILSSKKLLLSDSGFYLCAWSVLANQPQHFGDGTRLSIL.

V usage is TRBV6-1 and J usage is TRBJ1-3; 8 positions match TRBD1. The CDR3 spans 14 residues. Germline trimming cut 5 bases from V and 4 bases from J; bases unmatched to any gene: 4. Looked up from germline, CDR1 is MNHNS and CDR2 is SASEGT. As DNA, the CDR3 is TGTGCCAGCAGTCCTCGGACAGGGGGAAACACCATATATTTT. This sequence encodes CASSPRTGGNTIYF.

This rearrangement joins TRBV7-8 to TRBJ1-5; the D gene is possibly TRBD1 (6 bases). V was shortened by 5 bases and J by 2 bases, with 13 bases between the two germline ends. This CDR3 is 15 amino acids long. Germline V gene sequence: CDR1 SGHVS, CDR2 FQNEAQ. The CDR3 protein is CASSLNAGGNQPQHF. DNA of the CDR3: TGTGCCAGCAGCCTTAACGCAGGGGGCAATCAGCCCCAGCATTTT.

This sequence joins TRBV7-2 and TRBJ2-7; 13 nucleotides match TRBD2. CDR3 length: 15 amino acids. Looked up from germline, CDR1 is SGHTA and CDR2 is FQGNSA. The ends lost 5 bases at V and 7 bases at J; junction bases unmatched: 8. The CDR3 region has the DNA TGTGCCAGCAGCCTAGGGACTAGCGGGATTGAAGAGCAGTACTTC. It specifies CASSLGTSGIEEQYF.

This chain connects TRBV28 to TRBJ1-3, with no clear D. There are 16 residues in the CDR3. From germline, CDR1 is MDHEN and CDR2 SYDVKM. Trimming pared 3 bases from V and 0 bases from J, leaving 12 bases between. This CDR3 reads CASSLGSSSSGNTIYF. The CDR3 DNA reads as TGTGCCAGCAGTTTGGGGTCCTCAAGCTCTGGAAACACCATATATTTT. Together with reference TRBV28 and TRBJ1-3, the CDR3 gives the full variable domain: DVKVTQSSRYLVKRTGEKVFLECVQDMDHENMFWYRQDPGLGLRLIYFSYDVKMKEKGDIPEGYSVSREKKERFSLILESASTNQTSMYLCASSLGSSSSGNTIYFGEGSWLTVV.

The chain employs TRBV5-1 and TRBJ1-3; D may be TRBD1 (5 bases). Germline values: CDR1 SGHRS, CDR2 YFSETQ. CDR3 length equals 16 residues. V was cut by 0 bases and J by 0 bases, with 10 bases left in between. The CDR3 protein is CASSLEGRSSGNTIYF. The CDR3 nucleotides read TGCGCCAGCAGCTTGGAGGGACGAAGCTCTGGAAACACCATATATTTT.

This clone has a single count. This chain connects TRBV4-3 to TRBJ2-3; 8 bases are shared with TRBD2. V gave up 1 base and J gave up 5 bases; unmatched junction bases: 5. Germline CDR1 and CDR2: LGHNA and YSLEER. This CDR3 has 15 residues. The CDR3 region is CASSQGRGARDTQYF. The CDR3 coding sequence is TGCGCCAGCAGCCAAGGGCGGGGGGCCAGAGATACGCAGTATTTT.

This clone was observed a single time. The rearrangement links TRBV5-1 to TRBJ1-4, with 8 bases identical to TRBD1. This CDR3 has 13 residues. The germline CDR1 and CDR2 sequences are SGHRS and YFSETQ. Trimming removed 4 bases from V and 7 bases from J; junction bases left unmatched: 3. CDR3: CASSQGTGEKLFF. CDR3 in DNA: TGCGCCAGCAGCCAAGGGACAGGTGAAAAACTGTTTTTT.

This clone was seen only once. This chain links TRBV5-4 with TRBJ1-2; D is undetermined. The CDR3 length is 15 residues. Germline V gives CDR1 SGHNT, CDR2 YYREEE (reference sequence). V was cut by 0 bases and J by 2 bases, with 11 bases left in between. CDR3 nucleotides: TGTGCCAGCAGCTTGGACCGTACAGCAAACTATGGCTACACCTTC. Its protein product is CASSLDRTANYGYTF.

The CDR3 DNA reads as TGTGCCAGCAGCCCCGGGACAGTGGGTACCTACGAGCAGTACTTC. Translation: CASSPGTVGTYEQYF. The rearrangement joins TRBV7-2 to TRBJ2-7, with TRBD1 matching over 7 bases. This CDR3 spans 15 amino acids. The germline V gene encodes CDR1 SGHTA and CDR2 FQGNSA. J gave up 2 bases and V 5 bases, and 9 bases lay outside the gene matches.

The V gene is TRBV5-1, the J gene TRBJ2-7; D may be TRBD2 (5 bases). The CDR3 spans 14 residues. Germline CDR1 SGHRS, CDR2 YFSETQ. V dropped 4 bases and J dropped 3 bases, with 14 bases sitting between them. This CDR3 is CASSEGMVNYEQYF. Written as DNA, the CDR3 is TGCGCCAGCAGCGAGGGTATGGTGAACTACGAGCAGTACTTC.

This clone came up once. The chain joins TRBV7-9 to TRBJ2-5; a weak D match, TRBD2 (5 bases). The CDR3 spans 16 residues. V lost 4 bases, J lost 5 bases, and 20 bases lay in between. Germline V gene sequence: CDR1 SEHNR, CDR2 FQNEAQ (reference sequence). The CDR3 loop is CASSSSRRPFRETQYF. CDR3 sequence (DNA): TGTGCCAGCAGCTCCTCTCGGAGGCCTTTTCGGGAGACCCAGTACTTC.

V and J are TRBV4-3 and TRBJ2-7, with 9 bases aligning to TRBD1. The J segment lost 5 bases and the V segment lost 4 bases, leaving 9 bases of the junction unmatched. The CDR3 has 15 residues. Germline CDR1 is LGHNA and CDR2 is YSLEER. Written as DNA, the CDR3 is TGCGCCAGCAGCCTCCTGAACAGGGGGCAACACGAGCAGTACTTC. Amino acid sequence: CASSLLNRGQHEQYF.

V usage is TRBV6-5 and J usage is TRBJ2-2; D gene unclear. Per germline, CDR1 MNHEY and CDR2 SVGAGI. This CDR3 is built from 13 residues. V was cut by 5 bases and J by 1 base, with 5 bases left in between. This CDR3 reads CASSKQNTGELFF. The DNA of the CDR3 is TGTGCCAGCAGTAAACAGAACACCGGGGAGCTGTTTTTT.

The V call is TRBV11-2, the J call TRBJ1-4; a possible D gene is TRBD1 (5 bases). Trimming removed 2 bases at V and 7 bases at J, with 11 bases between. The CDR3 totals 14 residues. CDR1 SGHAT and CDR2 FQNNGV come from the germline V gene. The CDR3 sequence: CASSLLSGGEKLFF. The CDR3 DNA reads TGTGCCAGCAGCTTACTGTCGGGGGGTGAAAAACTGTTTTTT. Combining the CDR3 with reference TRBV11-2 and TRBJ1-4 gives the whole variable domain EAGVAQSPRYKIIEKRQSVAFWCNPISGHATLYWYQQILGQGPKLLIQFQNNGVVDDSQLPKDRFSAERLKGVDSTLKIQPAKLEDSAVYLCASSLLSGGEKLFFGSGTQLSVL.

CDR3 DNA sequence: TGTGCCAGCAGTGAAGCGCTTCAGACAGATACGCAGTATTTT. It is translated as CASSEALQTDTQYF. The chain has TRBV2 and TRBJ2-3; D is uncertain. Germline V gene data show CDR1 as SNHLY and CDR2 as FYNNEI. V was clipped by 0 bases and J by 3 bases, with 7 bases between them. This CDR3 is 14 amino acids long. The full variable domain, with the rest looked up from reference TRBV2 and TRBJ2-3, is EPEVTQTPSHQVTQMGQEVILRCVPISNHLYFYWYRQILGQKVEFLVSFYNNEISEKSEIFDDQFSVERPDGSNFTLKIRSTKLEDSAMYFCASSEALQTDTQYFGPGTRLTVL.